This T cell receptor (beta chain) came from a study of T-cell memory formation after mild COVID-19. MiXCR, applied by TCRdb to the 5' RACE reads, yields one record per CDR3 protein. The sample includes around 300,000 distinct CDR3 sequences, roughly an eighth of them seen just once. Regarding the study as a whole: Certain responding clones were present in pre-infection memory, suggesting participation of cross-reactive memory. Clones from the second wave (peaking day 37) had unconfirmed SARS-CoV-2 specificity.

Trimming shortened V by 5 bases and J by 0 bases, and 9 bases separated the two germline ends. CDR1 and CDR2 from the germline V gene are SQVTM and ANQGSEA. This CDR3 region has 13 residues. This clonotype was observed a few times. Its cognate antigen is unknown. The V and J genes are TRBV29-1 and TRBJ2-3; D gene uncertain. Sequenced input: PBMCs or a T cell subset sorted from them (not recorded which). The source is a man in his late teens or twenties who had mild COVID-19 (a few samples of this study predate the infection). Cell type and time point are not known. CDR3 nucleotide sequence: TGCAGCGTTCGCGCACAAAGCACAGATACGCAGTATTTT. Encoded protein: CSVRAQSTDTQYF.